A selection of T cell receptor beta chains follows, all from one sample in a study of radiation and T cells in renal cell carcinoma. TCRdb keeps only in-frame clones here, not all; method: immunoSEQ multiplex PCR. This sample has about 150,000 clones; 87% occur once, and the top ten carry around 13%. Sequencing used blood, obtained from a patient whose treatment included radiotherapy and nephrectomy. Receptor source: a woman aged 50 to 65 with renal cell carcinoma. The CDR3 runs from the conserved cysteine through the conserved F or W. Fields, in order: J gene, V gene, D gene, clone size, CDR3 protein, CDR3 DNA. D genes are given only for firm matches. Rows give clone size only sometimes, using once, few, many, or a class for an expanded clone.

TRBJ2-1 | TRBV10-3 | TRBD2 | - | CAISLAGGYNEQFF | TGTGCCATCAGCCTAGCGGGGGGCTACAATGAGCAGTTCTTC
TRBJ2-1 | TRBV7-2 | - | - | CASSLQSGSYNEQFF | TGTGCCAGCAGCCTGCAGAGCGGATCCTACAATGAGCAGTTCTTC
TRBJ2-6 | TRBV7-6 | - | - | CASSLGGSLVGANVLTF | TGTGCCAGCAGCTTAGGGGGCAGCCTAGTTGGGGCCAACGTCCTGACTTTC
TRBJ2-3 | TRBV7-9 | TRBD2 | - | CASSWTSGGTDTQYF | TGTGCCAGCAGCTGGACTAGCGGTGGCACAGATACGCAGTATTTT
TRBJ1-6 | TRBV7-3 | - | - | CASSTSDGNSPLHF | TGTGCCAGCAGTACTTCAGACGGGAATTCACCCCTCCACTTT
TRBJ2-7 | TRBV2 | - | - | CASSEGGYEQYF | TGTGCCAGCAGTGAAGGCGGGTACGAGCAGTACTTC
TRBJ1-2 | TRBV5-4 | - | - | CASSPPGLLYGYTF | TGTGCCAGCAGCCCGCCCGGACTGTTGTATGGCTACACCTTC
TRBJ2-2 | TRBV18 | - | - | CASSPPFRATGELFF | TGTGCCAGCTCACCACCGTTCAGGGCGACCGGGGAGCTGTTTTTT
TRBJ1-2 | TRBV7-2 | - | - | CASSPRTASNYGYTF | TGTGCCAGCAGCCCTAGGACAGCTTCTAACTATGGCTACACCTTC
TRBJ1-1 | TRBV6-5 | - | few | CASSLGETEAFF | TGTGCCAGCAGCCTAGGGGAAACTGAAGCTTTCTTT
TRBJ2-5 | TRBV7-2 | TRBD2 | - | CASSLAGLAGNVTQYF | TGTGCCAGCAGCTTAGCGGGTCTAGCGGGGAACGTGACCCAGTACTTC
TRBJ1-2 | TRBV2 | TRBD1 | - | CAKRGGPDGYTF | TGTGCTAAAAGAGGGGGCCCAGATGGCTACACCTTC
TRBJ2-7 | TRBV6-5 | TRBD1 | - | CASRPGQGSYEQYF | TGTGCCAGCAGACCGGGACAGGGATCCTACGAGCAGTACTTC
TRBJ1-1 | TRBV5-6 | - | - | CASSPTAGNTEAFF | TGTGCCAGCAGCCCGACAGCGGGGAACACTGAAGCTTTCTTT
TRBJ1-6 | TRBV5-4 | - | once | CASSLEASLGEPLHF | TGTGCCAGCAGCTTGGAGGCGTCCCTAGGGGAACCCCTCCACTTT
TRBJ1-5 | TRBV21-1 | - | - | CATCTGQGNQPQHF | TGTGCCACCTGTACCGGACAGGGCAATCAGCCCCAGCATTTT
TRBJ1-3 | TRBV7-8 | - | - | CASSRITGSSGNTIYF | TGTGCCAGCAGCAGGATTACAGGGAGCTCTGGAAACACCATATATTTT
TRBJ2-7 | TRBV5-1 | - | - | CASSHFTGYYEQYF | TGCGCCAGCAGCCACTTCACAGGGTACTACGAGCAGTACTTC
TRBJ1-1 | TRBV7-6 | - | - | CASRMGRGTEAFF | TGTGCCAGCAGAATGGGCAGGGGCACTGAAGCTTTCTTT
TRBJ1-3 | TRBV7-2 | - | once | CASSSLVSTGNTIYF | TGTGCCAGCAGCTCACTCGTCTCCACGGGAAACACCATATATTTT
TRBJ2-7 | TRBV2 | - | - | CASKRGRLNYEQYF | TGTGCAAGCAAAAGGGGCCGGCTAAATTACGAGCAGTACTTC
TRBJ2-5 | TRBV5-1 | - | - | CASSLASFETQYF | TGCGCCAGCAGCTTGGCCTCCTTTGAGACCCAGTACTTC
TRBJ2-4 | TRBV2 | - | - | CASSESSLLAKNIQYF | TGTGCCAGCAGTGAATCGTCCCTCCTAGCCAAAAACATTCAGTACTTC
TRBJ2-2 | TRBV7-2 | TRBD1 | - | CASRPDRHPGELFF | TGTGCCAGCAGACCGGACAGGCATCCCGGGGAGCTGTTTTTT
TRBJ2-3 | TRBV10-3 | - | - | CASAGASYTDTQYF | TGTGCCAGCGCCGGGGCATCGTACACAGATACGCAGTATTTT
TRBJ1-2 | TRBV19 | - | - | CASSKAPGASLNYGYTF | TGTGCCAGTAGTAAGGCGCCAGGGGCGTCGTTGAACTATGGCTACACCTTC
TRBJ2-4 | TRBV9 | TRBD2 | - | CASSVGTSGGQNIQYF | TGTGCCAGCAGCGTAGGGACTAGCGGGGGCCAAAACATTCAGTACTTC
TRBJ1-5 | TRBV30 | - | - | CAWSKTGSSPQHF | TGTGCCTGGAGTAAGACAGGTTCATCGCCCCAGCATTTT
TRBJ1-2 | TRBV9 | - | once | CASSPRQTGSYGYTF | TGTGCCAGCAGCCCTCGTCAGACAGGTTCATATGGCTACACCTTC
TRBJ1-5 | TRBV7-6 | - | - | CASSPAGRSNQPQHF | TGTGCCAGCAGCCCCGCGGGAAGGAGCAATCAGCCCCAGCATTTT
TRBJ1-4 | TRBV7-9 | TRBD1 | - | CASSPGQGNEKLFF | TGTGCCAGCAGCCCGGGACAGGGAAATGAAAAACTGTTTTTT
TRBJ2-5 | TRBV5-1 | - | - | CASSLLGTGQETQYF | TGCGCCAGCAGCTTGCTTGGGACCGGCCAAGAGACCCAGTACTTC
TRBJ2-1 | TRBV7-8 | TRBD2 | - | CASSPMRGAGGEQFF | TGTGCCAGCAGCCCAATGCGGGGGGCCGGGGGTGAGCAGTTCTTC